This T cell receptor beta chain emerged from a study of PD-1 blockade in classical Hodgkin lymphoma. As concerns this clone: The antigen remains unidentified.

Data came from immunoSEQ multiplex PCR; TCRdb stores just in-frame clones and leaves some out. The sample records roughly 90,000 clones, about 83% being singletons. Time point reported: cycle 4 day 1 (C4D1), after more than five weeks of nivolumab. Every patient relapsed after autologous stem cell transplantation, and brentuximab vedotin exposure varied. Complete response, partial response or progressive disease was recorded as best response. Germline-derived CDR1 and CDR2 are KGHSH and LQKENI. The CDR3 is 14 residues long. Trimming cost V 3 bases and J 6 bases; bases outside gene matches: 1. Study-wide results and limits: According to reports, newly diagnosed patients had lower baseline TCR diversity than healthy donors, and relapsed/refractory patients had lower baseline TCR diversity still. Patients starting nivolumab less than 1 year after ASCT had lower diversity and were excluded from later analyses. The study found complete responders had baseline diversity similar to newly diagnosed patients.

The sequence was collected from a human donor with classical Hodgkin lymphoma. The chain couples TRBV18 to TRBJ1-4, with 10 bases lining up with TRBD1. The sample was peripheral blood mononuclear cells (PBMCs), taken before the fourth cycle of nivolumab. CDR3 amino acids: CASSPGTGDEKLFF. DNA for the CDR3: TGTGCCAGCTCACCCGGGACAGGGGATGAAAAACTGTTTTTT.